Following are 27 T cell receptor beta chains from one sample sequenced in a study of T cells in Graves' hyperthyroidism and ophthalmopathy. RNA transcripts were the template for amplifying TCR beta CDR3 regions. First-round RT-PCR targeting the TCR CDR3 was performed with the HTBI primer set. From the multiplex PCR reads, TCRdb called clonotypes with MiXCR, one entry per CDR3 protein. Among about 260,000 distinct CDR3 sequences listed, less than 30% were seen once. The sequencing sample was made of blood. These receptors all stem from a man aged 40-49 years with Graves' hyperthyroidism that later progressed to Graves' ophthalmopathy.

This clonotype was recorded many times. This chain connects TRBV20-1 to TRBJ2-5; 8 bases match TRBD2. The CDR3 is 15 residues long. V gave up 3 bases and J gave up 2 bases; unmatched junction bases: 8. CDR1 DFQATT and CDR2 SNEGSKA come from the germline V gene (reference sequence). CDR3 sequence (DNA): TGCAGTGCTAGTCGGCTAGCGGGCTTACAAGAGACCCAGTACTTC. Its protein product is CSASRLAGLQETQYF.

This clonotype has a count of ten or more. This CDR3 is CASSPRDRGRVELFF. As DNA, the CDR3 is TGTGCCAGCAGTCCCCGGGACAGGGGCCGGGTGGAGCTGTTTTTT. The chain joins TRBV6-5 to TRBJ2-2; 10 bases fit TRBD1. V gave up 5 bases and J gave up 10 bases; unmatched junction bases: 10. The germline CDR1 and CDR2 sequences are MNHEY and SVGAGI. There are 15 residues in the CDR3.

This clonotype came up many times. This sequence joins TRBV15 and TRBJ2-5; D is ambiguous. V dropped 3 bases and J dropped 5 bases, with 4 bases sitting between them. The CDR3 is 11 residues long. CDR1 is LNHNV, CDR2 YYDKDF, per germline (reference sequence). As DNA, the CDR3 is TGTGCCACCAGCAGTGGGGAGACCCAGTACTTC. Translated: CATSSGETQYF.

The chain links TRBV6-2 or TRBV6-3 to TRBJ2-1, with D possibly TRBD1 on 5 matching bases. Germline V CDR1 and CDR2: MNHEY, SVGEGT. V lost 7 bases, J lost 6 bases, and 10 bases lay in between. The CDR3 has 12 amino acids. The DNA of the CDR3 is TGTGCCAGCACCACAGGTTCCAATGAGCAGTTCTTC. Encoded protein: CASTTGSNEQFF.

The chain joins TRBV7-8 to TRBJ2-5; D is perhaps TRBD1 or TRBD2 (7 bases each). The CDR3 spans 15 residues. Deletions cut 5 bases from V and 9 bases from J, with 22 bases between. The germline gives CDR1 SGHVS, CDR2 FQNEAQ. The CDR3 DNA follows: TGTGCCAGCAGCCTCTCCCTGGTGCCAGGGGGGGCCCAGTACTTC. Translated: CASSLSLVPGGAQYF.

In its sample, this clonotype was seen many times. The chain uses TRBV4-1 and TRBJ2-7; D remains unclear. Trimming removed 0 bases at V and 1 base at J, with 4 bases between. The CDR3 loop spans 13 amino acids. Germline CDR1 is MGHRA and CDR2 is YSYEKL. As DNA, the CDR3 is TGCGCCAGCAGCCAAGAAAGGTCCTACGAGCAGTACTTC. This sequence encodes CASSQERSYEQYF.

The V call is TRBV24-1, the J call TRBJ2-2; 12 bases are shared with TRBD2. The CDR3 is made up of 18 amino acids. V was pared by 5 bases and J by 1 base, with 7 bases of the junction left unmatched. Per the germline V gene, CDR1 is KGHDR and CDR2 is SFDVKD. The CDR3 DNA follows: TGTGCCACCAGTGCTTCTTCGGGACTAGCGGGGAACACCGGGGAGCTGTTTTTT. Residues: CATSASSGLAGNTGELFF.

This clonotype was seen repeatedly, ten times or more. Because it lacks the conserved phenylalanine or tryptophan at the end, this CDR3 is likely a read error. V gene TRBV2 combines with J gene TRBJ1-1, with 7 bases that match TRBD1. J lost 1 base, V lost 1 base, and 9 bases had no gene match. Germline V gene data show CDR1 as SNHLY and CDR2 as FYNNEI. This CDR3 comprises 17 residues. In DNA form, the CDR3 reads TGTGCCAGCAGTGAAGGCCCGGACAGGTCAAGGAACACTGAAGCTTTCTCT. As protein: CASSEGPDRSRNTEAFS.

The table lists this clonotype with many counts. This chain connects TRBV6-5 to TRBJ1-2; D gene uncertain. CDR3 length: 14 amino acids. Trimming stripped 2 bases from V and 4 bases from J, with 11 bases between. Germline values: CDR1 MNHEY, CDR2 SVGAGI. The CDR3 is CASSYGSRSYGYTF. In DNA form, the CDR3 reads TGTGCCAGCAGTTACGGGTCGAGGTCCTATGGCTACACCTTC.

This clonotype appeared many times. The chain combines TRBV12-3 or TRBV12-4 with TRBJ1-1, with D unresolved. This CDR3 has 13 residues. The germline V and J ends were trimmed by 3 bases and 1 base, with 6 bases remaining between them. CDR3 region: CASSLFPNTEAFF. The CDR3 DNA reads as TGTGCCAGCAGTTTGTTCCCGAACACTGAAGCTTTCTTT.

The chain couples TRBV20-1 to TRBJ1-1, with a weak D call TRBD1 (6 bases). Germline CDR1 and CDR2: DFQATT and SNEGSKA (reference sequence). The CDR3 length is 13 residues. Trimming removed 1 base at V and 1 base at J, with 7 bases between. CDR3 DNA sequence: TGCAGTGCTAGAGGGACAGCGAACACTGAAGCTTTCTTT. The encoded protein is CSARGTANTEAFF.

The rearrangement joins TRBV5-8 to TRBJ2-5; 8 nucleotides align to TRBD1. After removal of 1 base from V and 3 bases from J, the junction contained 2 bases not matched to a gene. This CDR3 is 14 amino acids long. Germline V lookup: CDR1 SGHTS, CDR2 YDEGEE. In DNA form, the CDR3 reads TGTGCCAGCAGCTTGAAGGACAGGGAAGAGACCCAGTACTTC. Translated, it gives CASSLKDREETQYF.

This clonotype was seen at least ten times. The chain combines TRBV6-5 with TRBJ1-5, with D perhaps matching TRBD1 (6 bases). Trimming shortened V by 3 bases and J by 3 bases, and 12 bases separated the two germline ends. Per the germline V gene, CDR1 is MNHEY and CDR2 is SVGAGI. The CDR3 spans 15 residues. The CDR3 loop is CASSYSAGDNQPQHF. CDR3 in DNA: TGTGCCAGCAGTTATTCGGCAGGGGACAATCAGCCCCAGCATTTT.

The chain uses TRBV6-1 and TRBJ2-7, with D possibly being TRBD1 or TRBD2 (5 bases each). Germline V CDR1 and CDR2: MNHNS, SASEGT. Trimming removed 0 bases from V and 12 bases from J, with 21 bases in between. The length of the CDR3 is 15 residues. The CDR3 region is CASSEAVWGTSKRYF. Here the CDR3 DNA reads TGTGCCAGCAGTGAAGCGGTATGGGGGACCTCCAAGCGGTACTTC.

This clonotype was picked up many times. The chain recombines TRBV27 with TRBJ2-2; D might be TRBD1 (5 bases). Germline V gene sequence: CDR1 MNHEY, CDR2 SMNVEV (reference sequence). Trimming pared 5 bases from V and 2 bases from J, leaving 12 bases between. This CDR3 is 15 amino acids long. In nucleotides, the CDR3 is TGTGCCAGCAGTCTGACAGTACTCAACACCGGGGAGCTGTTTTTT. This gives the protein CASSLTVLNTGELFF.

The rearrangement joins TRBV19 to TRBJ2-2; 7 nucleotides match TRBD2. Germline CDR1 and CDR2: LNHDA and SQIVND (reference sequence). The V gene end was trimmed by 5 bases and the J gene end by 0 bases; junction bases not matched to a gene: 6. The CDR3 runs to 16 residues. The CDR3 DNA follows: TGTGCCAGTAGTCCATCCGGACTAGCGAACACCGGGGAGCTGTTTTTT. Its translation: CASSPSGLANTGELFF. The full variable domain, with the rest looked up from reference TRBV19 and TRBJ2-2, is DGGITQSPKYLFRKEGQNVTLSCEQNLNHDAMYWYRQDPGQGLRLIYYSQIVNDFQKGDIAEGYSVSREKKESFPLTVTSAQKNPTAFYLCASSPSGLANTGELFFGEGSRLTVL.

This clonotype was detected ten times or more. V and J are TRBV4-1 and TRBJ2-5, with 8 bases matching TRBD2. Germline CDR1 reads MGHRA; CDR2 reads YSYEKL. The trim removed 5 bases at V and 5 bases at J, leaving 13 bases unmatched. The CDR3 contains 16 residues. CDR3 protein: CASSAPGLEAGETQYF. The CDR3 coding sequence is TGCGCCAGCAGCGCACCGGGACTAGAGGCCGGCGAGACCCAGTACTTC.

The J gene is TRBJ1-2, the V gene TRBV29-1, with 7 bases that match TRBD1. The CDR3 is 12 amino acids. Per germline, CDR1 SQVTM and CDR2 ANQGSEA. V trimming: 3 bases; J trimming: 4 bases; junction bases outside the gene matches: 2. The CDR3 protein is CSVDDRAYGYTF. Here the CDR3 DNA reads TGCAGCGTTGACGACAGGGCCTATGGCTACACCTTC.

The chain joins TRBV6-2 or TRBV6-3 to TRBJ1-2, with TRBD1 identical over 7 bases. The germline gives CDR1 MNHEY, CDR2 SVGEGT. The CDR3 is made up of 15 amino acids. With V trimmed by 6 bases and J by 8 bases, 15 bases remained unmatched. CDR3 amino acids: CASSSGPDRVYGYTF. The CDR3 region has the DNA TGTGCCAGCAGCTCCGGCCCAGACAGGGTTTACGGCTACACCTTC.

The V and J genes are TRBV25-1 and TRBJ1-2, with D possibly being TRBD1 (5 bases). CDR3 length: 13 amino acids. Germline values: CDR1 MGHDK, CDR2 SYGVNS. The V and J ends lost 2 bases and 8 bases respectively, with 12 bases between them. The CDR3 region is CASSERTTGGYTF. CDR3 nucleotides: TGTGCCAGCAGTGAAAGGACAACAGGCGGCTACACCTTC.

This clonotype was observed many times. The chain employs TRBV3-1 and TRBJ1-2; the D gene is possibly TRBD1 (5 bases). The CDR3 runs 14 residues. Per the germline V gene, CDR1 is LGHDT and CDR2 is YNNKEL (reference sequence). V lost 0 bases and J 4 bases, leaving 9 bases between the germline ends. CDR3 amino acids: CASSQDSGGYGYTF. CDR3 DNA sequence: TGTGCCAGCAGCCAAGACTCTGGGGGCTATGGCTACACCTTC.

This chain connects TRBV6-5 to TRBJ2-7; D possibly uses TRBD1 or TRBD2 (5 bases each). The V gene lost 0 bases and the J gene lost 3 bases, with 12 bases spanning the gap. This CDR3 is built from 15 residues. CDR1 MNHEY and CDR2 SVGAGI come from the germline V gene. The CDR3 loop is CASSYSRGSHYEQYF. CDR3 sequence (DNA): TGTGCCAGCAGTTACTCGAGGGGCAGCCACTACGAGCAGTACTTC.

This clonotype was found many times. This chain connects TRBV28 to TRBJ2-7; perhaps TRBD2 as D (7 bases). Trimming removed 7 bases at V and 0 bases at J, with 16 bases between. The CDR3 loop spans 15 amino acids. Germline CDR1 and CDR2: MDHEN and SYDVKM. CDR3 in DNA: TGTGCCAGCACCCTCAGGGGAGGGGGCTCCTACGAGCAGTACTTC. Its translation: CASTLRGGGSYEQYF.

This clonotype showed up many times. This chain links TRBV11-2 with TRBJ1-2; 8 positions agree with TRBD1. Germline V lookup: CDR1 SGHAT, CDR2 FQNNGV. V lost 5 bases to trimming and J lost 8 bases; unmatched junction nucleotides: 7. The CDR3 is 13 residues long. CDR3 coding DNA: TGTGCCAGCAGCCCCGACAGGGGAGGCGGCTACACCTTC. Its translation is CASSPDRGGGYTF.

In its sample, this clonotype was seen many times. This rearrangement joins TRBV19 to TRBJ1-5; D possibly corresponds to TRBD1 (6 bases). The germline gives CDR1 LNHDA, CDR2 SQIVND (reference sequence). V was shortened by 3 bases and J by 4 bases, with 16 bases between the two germline ends. This CDR3 is 16 amino acids long. As DNA, the CDR3 is TGTGCCAGTAGTATCGCTCTTAGACAGGTTAATCAGCCCCAGCATTTT. Translated, it gives CASSIALRQVNQPQHF.

This clonotype showed up many times. The gene calls are TRBV5-1 and TRBJ2-5; possibly TRBD2 for D (5 bases). The CDR3 is 13 residues long. V lost 4 bases to trimming and J lost 5 bases, with 12 bases between them. In germline, CDR1 is SGHRS, CDR2 YFSETQ. The CDR3 here is CASSREAGETQYF. CDR3 coding DNA: TGCGCCAGCAGCCGGGAAGCCGGGGAGACCCAGTACTTC.

The chain uses TRBV5-1 and TRBJ1-3; D is possibly TRBD1 (6 bases). Trimming left V 2 bases short and J 1 base short, with 10 bases between. CDR1 is SGHRS and CDR2 is YFSETQ in the germline V gene. This CDR3 has 15 amino acids. In nucleotides, the CDR3 is TGCGCCAGCAGCTTAGGGGGGCTTTCTGGAAACACCATATATTTT. It codes for CASSLGGLSGNTIYF.